The rows below give T cell receptor beta chains drawn from one sample of a study of T cells after yellow fever vaccination. MiXCR was run by TCRdb on the 5' RACE reads, yielding one entry per CDR3 protein. The data contain a few hundred thousand distinct CDR3 sequences, less than 8.5% of them singletons. This specimen consisted of CD4+ T cells sorted from PBMCs, obtained 15 days after the yellow fever booster vaccination. The receptors shown here come from a man aged 25-45 years who received the YFV17D yellow fever vaccine. Each CDR3 is given with its conserved first and last residue. A D gene is named only where the DNA matches it firmly. Only part of the rows carry a size: once, few, many, or a class if the clone is expanded.

j_call,cdr3_length,d_call,clone_size,v_call,cdr3_nt,cdr3_aa
TRBJ2-7,11,-,many,TRBV3-1,TGTGCCAGCAGCCAAGGGGGACCCGAGTACTTC,CASSQGGPEYF
TRBJ2-5,14,-,many,TRBV28,TGTGCCAGCAGTGAAGGGCGGGCCGGGGAGACCCAGTACTTC,CASSEGRAGETQYF
TRBJ2-7,14,-,many,TRBV18,TGTGCCAGCTCACCAGTCGCAGGGCCCTACGAGCAGTACTTC,CASSPVAGPYEQYF
TRBJ2-7,12,-,many,TRBV7-8,TGTGCCAGCAGCTTAGCGCTTGGGGAGCAGTACTTC,CASSLALGEQYF
TRBJ2-3,12,-,-,TRBV28,TGTGCCAGCAGTGGAAGCACAGATACGCATTATTTT,CASSGSTDTHYF
TRBJ2-5,16,-,few,TRBV12-1,TGTGCCAGCAGCTTTGTACTAGCGGGATTAAGAGAGACCCAGTACTTC,CASSFVLAGLRETQYF
TRBJ2-7,15,TRBD1,many,TRBV7-2,TGTGCCAGCAGCTTGAGGGACAGGGGAGGCCACGAGCAGTACTTC,CASSLRDRGGHEQYF
TRBJ2-7,12,TRBD1,-,TRBV29-1,TGCAGCTACGCTACAGGGGGCTGGGAGCAGTACTTC,CSYATGGWEQYF
TRBJ2-4,15,TRBD1,-,TRBV5-1,TGCGCCAGCAGCTCGGGACAGGGTGGAGGCAACATTCAGTACTTC,CASSSGQGGGNIQYF
TRBJ2-1,15,-,many,TRBV6-5,TGTGCCAGCAGTTACTCCTTTCTAGTTACCCATGAGCAGTTCTTC,CASSYSFLVTHEQFF
TRBJ1-3,14,-,few,TRBV2,TGTGCCAGCAGTGAAGAGGGCTCTGGAAACACCATATATTTT,CASSEEGSGNTIYF